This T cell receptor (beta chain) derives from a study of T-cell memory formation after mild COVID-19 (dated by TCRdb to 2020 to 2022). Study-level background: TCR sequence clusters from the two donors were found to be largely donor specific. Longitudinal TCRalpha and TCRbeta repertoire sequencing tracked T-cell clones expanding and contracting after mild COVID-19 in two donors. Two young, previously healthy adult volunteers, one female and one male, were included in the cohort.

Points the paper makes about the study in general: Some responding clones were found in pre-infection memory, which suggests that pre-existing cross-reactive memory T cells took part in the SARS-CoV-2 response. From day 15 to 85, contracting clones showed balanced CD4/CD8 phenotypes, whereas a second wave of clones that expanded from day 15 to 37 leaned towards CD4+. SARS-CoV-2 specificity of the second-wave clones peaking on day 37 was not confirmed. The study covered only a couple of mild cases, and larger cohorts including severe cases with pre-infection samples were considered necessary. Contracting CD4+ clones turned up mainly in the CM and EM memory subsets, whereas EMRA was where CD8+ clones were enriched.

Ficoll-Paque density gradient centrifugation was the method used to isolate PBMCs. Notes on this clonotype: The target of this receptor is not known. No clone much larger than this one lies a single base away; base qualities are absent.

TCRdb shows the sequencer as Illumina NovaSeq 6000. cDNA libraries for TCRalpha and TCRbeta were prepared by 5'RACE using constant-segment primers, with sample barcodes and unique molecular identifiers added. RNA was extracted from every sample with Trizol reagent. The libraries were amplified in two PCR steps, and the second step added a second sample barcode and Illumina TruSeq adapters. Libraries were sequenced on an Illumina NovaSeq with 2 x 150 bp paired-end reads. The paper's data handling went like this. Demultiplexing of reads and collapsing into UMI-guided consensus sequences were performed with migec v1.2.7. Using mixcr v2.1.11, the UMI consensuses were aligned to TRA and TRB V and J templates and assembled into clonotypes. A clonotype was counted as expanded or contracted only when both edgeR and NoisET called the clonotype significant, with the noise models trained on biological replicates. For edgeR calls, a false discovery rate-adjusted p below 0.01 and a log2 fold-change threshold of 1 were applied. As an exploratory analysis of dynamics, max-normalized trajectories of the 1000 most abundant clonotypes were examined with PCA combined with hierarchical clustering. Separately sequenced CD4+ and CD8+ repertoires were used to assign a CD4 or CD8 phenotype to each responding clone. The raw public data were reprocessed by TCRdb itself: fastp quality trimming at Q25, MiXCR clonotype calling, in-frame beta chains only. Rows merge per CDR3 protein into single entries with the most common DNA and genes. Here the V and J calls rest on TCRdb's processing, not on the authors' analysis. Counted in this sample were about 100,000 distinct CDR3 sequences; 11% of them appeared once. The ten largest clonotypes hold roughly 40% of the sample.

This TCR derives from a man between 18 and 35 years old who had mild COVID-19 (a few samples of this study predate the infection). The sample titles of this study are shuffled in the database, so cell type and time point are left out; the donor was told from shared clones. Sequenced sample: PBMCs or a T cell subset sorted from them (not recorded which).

This receptor has the CDR3 CASSNLAGGYYNEQFF. The DNA reads as follows: TGTGCCAGCAGCAATCTAGCGGGGGGGTACTACAATGAGCAGTTCTTC. The V and J segments used are TRBV6-5 and TRBJ2-1, with 12 bases matching TRBD2. From a lookup of the germline V gene, CDR1 and CDR2 are MNHEY and SVGAGI. Relative to germline, V is missing 6 bases and J is missing 3 bases, with 6 bases of the junction outside any gene match. Measured from the cysteine to the phenylalanine, the CDR3 is 16 residues long. Here the CDR3 DNA is all that survives: 48 bases in frame from base 1.